The TCR beta chain described here comes from a study of response to subunit inactivated influenza vaccine. The study's findings and limits: After each seasonal influenza vaccination, few new T cells are recruited, the authors suggested.

This clonotype showed up just a few times. Its cognate antigen is unknown. TCRdb reprocessed the RT-PCR reads with MiXCR, giving one entry per CDR3 protein. The table shows around 540,000 distinct CDR3 sequences, with 10% to 15% occurring only once. J lost 6 bases, V lost 4 bases, and 17 bases had no gene match. CDR3 length: 17 amino acids. The germline CDR1 and CDR2 sequences are SGHRS and YFSETQ. The specimen was PBMCs from blood, collected on the day of vaccination. The chain has TRBV5-1 and TRBJ1-1, with 8 bases lining up with TRBD1. This TCR came from a man aged 50 to 60 who received an inactivated influenza vaccine. The CDR3 region has the DNA TGCGCCAGCAGCCGACAATTATTTGGACAGGGACCGGCTGAAGCTTTCTTT. Protein sequence: CASSRQLFGQGPAEAFF.